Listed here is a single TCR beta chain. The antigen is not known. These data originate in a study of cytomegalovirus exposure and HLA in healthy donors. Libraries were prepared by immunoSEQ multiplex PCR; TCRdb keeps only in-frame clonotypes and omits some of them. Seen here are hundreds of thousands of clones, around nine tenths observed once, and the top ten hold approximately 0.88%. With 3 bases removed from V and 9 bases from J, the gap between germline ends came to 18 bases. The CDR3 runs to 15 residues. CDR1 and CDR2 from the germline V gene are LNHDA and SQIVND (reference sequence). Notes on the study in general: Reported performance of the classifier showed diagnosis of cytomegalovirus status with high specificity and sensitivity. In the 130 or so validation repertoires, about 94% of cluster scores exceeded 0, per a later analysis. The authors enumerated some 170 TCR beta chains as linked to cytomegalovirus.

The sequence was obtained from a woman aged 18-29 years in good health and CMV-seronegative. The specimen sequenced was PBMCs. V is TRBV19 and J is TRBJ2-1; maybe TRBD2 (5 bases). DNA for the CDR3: TGTGCCAGTAGTATCCGGGCTAGCCCCAATCTTGAGCAGTTCTTC. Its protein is CASSIRASPNLEQFF.